This T cell receptor beta chain is drawn from a study of early T cells in non-severe SARS-CoV-2 infection. Study-level information: Sequencing of unsorted whole blood was done on bulk RNA, leaving chains unpaired. General observations from the study: VDJdb-based matching was biased toward anti-spike CD8 responses and missed private and CD4 specificities.

Individual cDNA molecules each received unique molecular identifiers attached to them. TCRdb redid the calling of the 5' RACE reads with MiXCR, one entry per CDR3 protein. The sample lists about 110,000 distinct CDR3 sequences, 9.5% to 13% occurring once. This clonotype was recorded many times. Its antigen remains unidentified. The V gene end was trimmed by 4 bases and the J gene end by 2 bases; junction bases not matched to a gene: 5. CDR1 is KGHDR, CDR2 SFDVKD, per germline. This CDR3 contains 16 residues. Material for sequencing was whole blood. The chain is built from TRBV24-1 and TRBJ2-1; 9 nucleotides match TRBD2. This TCR was sampled from an adult who was a healthcare worker with PCR-confirmed SARS-CoV-2 infection or an uninfected control (not recorded which). The CDR3 reads CATSDPSGGPYNEQFF. CDR3 DNA: TGTGCCACCAGTGACCCGAGCGGGGGGCCCTACAATGAGCAGTTCTTC.